This T cell receptor beta chain came from a study of radiotherapy plus CTLA-4 blockade in lung cancer. Study in general: Objective responses occurred in 18% of patients; about 32% had disease control. Study-level results: Researchers report tumor-derived TCR clones expanding in blood after radiotherapy plus ipilimumab.

In the case of this clone: Its antigen is undetermined.

Assay: immunoSEQ multiplex PCR; the TCRdb copy retains only in-frame clones and omits some. This sample has 78,000 or so clones, with around 90% found just once. V shed 2 bases and J 1 base; nucleotides not matched to a gene: 3. CDR1 is SEHNR, CDR2 FQNEAQ, per germline (reference sequence). The CDR3 sequence is 15 residues long. This chain links TRBV7-9 with TRBJ2-3; 7 nucleotides align to TRBD2. The sequence was collected from a human donor with non-small cell lung cancer who had stable disease on radiotherapy plus ipilimumab. The sequenced sample was peripheral blood, obtained from a patient treated with radiotherapy plus ipilimumab. CDR3 amino acids: CASSLLSGGTDTQYF. Here the CDR3 DNA reads TGTGCCAGCAGCTTACTGAGCGGGGGCACAGATACGCAGTATTTT.